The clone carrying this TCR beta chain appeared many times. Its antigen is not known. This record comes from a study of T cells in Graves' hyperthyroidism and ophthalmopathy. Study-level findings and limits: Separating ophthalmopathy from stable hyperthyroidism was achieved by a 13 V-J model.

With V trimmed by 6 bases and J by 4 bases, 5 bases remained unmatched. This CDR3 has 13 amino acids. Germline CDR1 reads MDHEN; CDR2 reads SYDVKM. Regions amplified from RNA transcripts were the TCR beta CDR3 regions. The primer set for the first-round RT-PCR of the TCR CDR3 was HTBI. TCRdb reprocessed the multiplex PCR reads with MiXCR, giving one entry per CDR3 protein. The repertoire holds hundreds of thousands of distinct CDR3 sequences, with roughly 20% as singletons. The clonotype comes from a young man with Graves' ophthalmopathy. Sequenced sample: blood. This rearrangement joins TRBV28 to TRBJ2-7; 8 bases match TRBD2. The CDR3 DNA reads TGTGCCAGCAGAAAGCGGGAGCATTACGAGCAGTACTTC. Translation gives CASRKREHYEQYF.